The 14 T cell receptor beta chains below all came from one sample that was sequenced in a study of T cell responses to AZD1222 COVID-19 vaccine. This table comes from immunoSEQ multiplex PCR, and its TCRdb copy is limited to in-frame clones, with some not included. The data show 95,000 to 150,000 clones, roughly nine tenths seen once. Sequences were derived from peripheral blood, sampled on day 0 of AZD1222 vaccination. The receptors shown here come from an adult in good health.

This chain connects TRBV25-1 to TRBJ2-6; no clear D gene. Germline V lookup: CDR1 MGHDK, CDR2 SYGVNS. V lost 0 bases, J lost 1 base, and 7 bases lay in between. The CDR3 is made up of 16 amino acids. The CDR3 is CASSEYTGSGANVLTF. The CDR3 bases are TGTGCCAGCAGTGAATATACGGGTTCTGGGGCCAACGTCCTGACTTTC.

This clone was observed a few times. The chain combines TRBV3-1 (or the pseudogene TRBV3-2) with TRBJ2-5; D gene unclear. Trimming pared 9 bases from V and 2 bases from J, leaving 13 bases between. The CDR3 has 13 amino acids. Germline V CDR1 and CDR2: LGHDT, YNNKEL (reference sequence). This CDR3 is CASSTTLQETQYF. DNA for the CDR3: TGTGCCAGTTCGACCACCCTACAAGAGACCCAGTACTTC.

The chain joins TRBV5-1 to TRBJ2-1, with D possibly matching TRBD2 (5 bases). V lost 5 bases, J lost 7 bases, and 16 bases lay in between. The CDR3 sequence is 14 residues long. Germline values: CDR1 SGHRS, CDR2 YFSETQ. CDR3 nucleotides: TGCGCCAGCAGTCCGGGAAAGGAGTGGAATGAGCAGTTCTTC. This translates into CASSPGKEWNEQFF.

This clone appeared a single time. The chain employs TRBV10-3 and TRBJ1-3, with unresolved D. Trimming removed 7 bases from V and 2 bases from J, with 9 bases in between. Germline V gene sequence: CDR1 ENHRY, CDR2 SYGVKD. The CDR3 has 13 amino acids. The CDR3 reads CAINLGAGNTIYF. The CDR3 DNA reads TGTGCCATCAACCTTGGGGCTGGAAACACCATATATTTT.

This clone was observed a single time. The V and J genes are TRBV24-1 and TRBJ1-2; D unclear. The CDR3 consists of 15 residues. V was trimmed by 2 bases and J by 4 bases, leaving 13 bases between them. The germline V gene encodes CDR1 KGHDR and CDR2 SFDVKD. The chain's CDR3 is CATSDSGALPYGYTF. The CDR3 DNA follows: TGTGCCACCAGTGATTCGGGAGCTCTTCCCTATGGCTACACCTTC.

This chain connects TRBV11-2 to TRBJ2-5, with 11 bases aligning to TRBD1. V was clipped by 10 bases and J by 4 bases; unmatched bases: 2. CDR1 and CDR2 from the germline V gene are SGHAT and FQNNGV. The CDR3 spans 12 residues. In nucleotides, the CDR3 is TGTGCCATCGGGACAGGGGGAGAGACCCAGTACTTC. This translates into CAIGTGGETQYF.

The gene calls are TRBV2 and TRBJ1-5; 8 bases agree with TRBD1. Trimming at V came to 7 bases and at J to 0 bases, leaving 8 bases not matched to a gene. From germline, CDR1 is SNHLY and CDR2 FYNNEI. The CDR3 totals 16 residues. CDR3 amino acids: CASKDRELYSNQPQHF. The CDR3 DNA reads TGTGCCAGCAAGGACAGGGAATTATATAGCAATCAGCCCCAGCATTTT.

This chain links TRBV4-3 with TRBJ2-7, with D possibly matching TRBD2 (6 bases). V gave up 5 bases and J gave up 0 bases, with 14 bases separating them. The CDR3 consists of 15 residues. CDR1 and CDR2 from the germline V gene are LGHNA and YSLEER. The CDR3 loop reads CASSLVRESSYEQYV. The DNA for the CDR3 is TGCGCCAGCAGCTTGGTTCGGGAGAGCTCCTACGAGCAGTACGTC.

The chain employs TRBV4-1 and TRBJ1-2, with a tentative D call TRBD1 (5 bases). The germline V gene encodes CDR1 MGHRA and CDR2 YSYEKL. The V end was cut by 4 bases, the J end by 4 bases, with 13 bases between. CDR3 length equals 14 residues. CDR3 protein: CASSPSDSPYGYTF. CDR3 nucleotides: TGCGCCAGCAGCCCCAGCGACAGCCCCTATGGCTACACCTTC.

The chain carries TRBV4-1 and TRBJ1-2, with 8 bases lining up with TRBD1. The length of the CDR3 is 17 residues. Germline V gene sequence: CDR1 MGHRA, CDR2 YSYEKL. The V segment lost 1 base and the J segment 7 bases; nucleotides outside the gene matches: 14. CDR3 coding DNA: TGCGCCAGCAGCCAAGCGCCCTCCCAGGGGGCGAGTGGTGGCTACACCTTC. Its protein product is CASSQAPSQGASGGYTF.

The CDR3 DNA follows: TGTGCCAGCAGCCGAAGGGAAGAGACCCAGTACTTC. Amino acid sequence: CASSRREETQYF. The rearrangement links TRBV11-3 to TRBJ2-5; D is unclear. This CDR3 is 12 amino acids long. The V gene's germline CDR1 is SGHNT and CDR2 YENEEA. The V gene lost 5 bases and the J gene lost 3 bases, with 7 bases spanning the gap. The complete variable domain, with remaining parts taken from reference TRBV11-3 and TRBJ2-5, reads EAGVVQSPRYKIIEKKQPVAFWCNPISGHNTLYWYLQNLGQGPELLIRYENEEAVDDSQLPKDRFSAERLKGVDSTLKIQPAELGDSAVYLCASSRREETQYFGPGTRLLVL.

The gene calls are TRBV12-5 and TRBJ2-1; perhaps D is TRBD1 or TRBD2 (5 bases each). This CDR3 is 15 amino acids long. V lost 5 bases and J 8 bases, leaving 19 bases between the germline ends. Per germline, CDR1 LGHNT and CDR2 FRNRAP. The CDR3 DNA follows: TGTGCTAGTGGTCTGGGACGTTCTAGTGGCGATGAGCAGTTCTTC. This gives the protein CASGLGRSSGDEQFF.

The chain couples TRBV4-1 to TRBJ1-3; 7 bases are a match to TRBD1. V shed 4 bases and J 2 bases; nucleotides not matched to a gene: 2. CDR1 is MGHRA and CDR2 is YSYEKL in the germline V gene. The CDR3 is 14 residues long. The CDR3 is CASSPGGAGNTIYF. The CDR3 region has the DNA TGCGCCAGCAGCCCAGGGGGAGCTGGAAACACCATATATTTT.

This clone showed up just once. The chain carries TRBV11-2 and TRBJ1-1, with TRBD1 as a possible D gene (5 bases). The CDR3 covers 13 residues. Trimming left V 4 bases short and J 5 bases short, with 11 bases between. Germline V lookup: CDR1 SGHAT, CDR2 FQNNGV. CDR3 sequence reads: CASSSQGVTEAFF. CDR3 bases: TGTGCCAGCAGCTCCCAAGGGGTAACTGAAGCTTTCTTT.